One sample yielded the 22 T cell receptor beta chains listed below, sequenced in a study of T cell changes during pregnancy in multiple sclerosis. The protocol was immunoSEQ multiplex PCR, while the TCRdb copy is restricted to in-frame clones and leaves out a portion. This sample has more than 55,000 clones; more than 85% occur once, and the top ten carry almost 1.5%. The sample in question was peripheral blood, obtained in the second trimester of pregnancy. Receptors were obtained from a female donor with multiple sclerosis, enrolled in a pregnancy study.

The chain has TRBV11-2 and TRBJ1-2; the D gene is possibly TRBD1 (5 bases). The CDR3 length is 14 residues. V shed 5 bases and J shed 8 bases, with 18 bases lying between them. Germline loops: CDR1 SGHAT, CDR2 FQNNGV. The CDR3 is CASSPPSREGGYTF. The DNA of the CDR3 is TGTGCCAGCAGCCCCCCCAGCAGGGAAGGAGGCTACACCTTC.

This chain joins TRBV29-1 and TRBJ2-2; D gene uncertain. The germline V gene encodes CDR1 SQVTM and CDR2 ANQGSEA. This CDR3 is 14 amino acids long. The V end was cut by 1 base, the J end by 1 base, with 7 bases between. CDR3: CSVEVTLNTGELFF. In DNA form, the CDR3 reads TGCAGCGTTGAAGTGACACTGAACACCGGGGAGCTGTTTTTT.

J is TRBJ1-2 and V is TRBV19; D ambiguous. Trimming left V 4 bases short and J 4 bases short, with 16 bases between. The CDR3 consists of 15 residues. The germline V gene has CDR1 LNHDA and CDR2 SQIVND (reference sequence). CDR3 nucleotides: TGTGCCAGTAGTACCGGGAACCCCTGGGGCTATGGCTACACCTTC. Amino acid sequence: CASSTGNPWGYGYTF.

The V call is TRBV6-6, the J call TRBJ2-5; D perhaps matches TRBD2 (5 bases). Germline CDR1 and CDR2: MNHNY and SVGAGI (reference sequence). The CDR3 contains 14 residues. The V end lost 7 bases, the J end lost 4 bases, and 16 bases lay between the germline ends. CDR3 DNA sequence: TGTGCCAGCAAACTAAGGGAGTCAGGAGAGACCCAGTACTTC. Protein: CASKLRESGETQYF.

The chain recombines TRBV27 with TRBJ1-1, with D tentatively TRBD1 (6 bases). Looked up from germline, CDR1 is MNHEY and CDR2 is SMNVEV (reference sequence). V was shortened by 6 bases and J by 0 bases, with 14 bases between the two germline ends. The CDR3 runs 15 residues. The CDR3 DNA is TGTGCCAGCAGCTTTCTCGGGACACTGAACACTGAAGCTTTCTTT. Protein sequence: CASSFLGTLNTEAFF.

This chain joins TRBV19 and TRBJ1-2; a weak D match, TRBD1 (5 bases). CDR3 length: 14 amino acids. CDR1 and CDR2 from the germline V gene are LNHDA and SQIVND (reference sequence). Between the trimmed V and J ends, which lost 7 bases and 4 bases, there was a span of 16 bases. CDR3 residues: CASTPARQLYGYTF. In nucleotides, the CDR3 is TGTGCCAGTACGCCGGCGAGACAGCTCTATGGCTACACCTTC. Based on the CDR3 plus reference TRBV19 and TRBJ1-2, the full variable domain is DGGITQSPKYLFRKEGQNVTLSCEQNLNHDAMYWYRQDPGQGLRLIYYSQIVNDFQKGDIAEGYSVSREKKESFPLTVTSAQKNPTAFYLCASTPARQLYGYTFGSGTRLTVV.

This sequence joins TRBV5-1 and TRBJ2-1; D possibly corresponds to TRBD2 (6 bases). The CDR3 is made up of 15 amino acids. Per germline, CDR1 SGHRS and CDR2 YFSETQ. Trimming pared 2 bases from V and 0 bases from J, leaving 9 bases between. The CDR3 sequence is CASSFSGSSYNEQFF. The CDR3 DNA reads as TGCGCCAGCAGCTTTAGCGGTTCCTCCTACAATGAGCAGTTCTTC.

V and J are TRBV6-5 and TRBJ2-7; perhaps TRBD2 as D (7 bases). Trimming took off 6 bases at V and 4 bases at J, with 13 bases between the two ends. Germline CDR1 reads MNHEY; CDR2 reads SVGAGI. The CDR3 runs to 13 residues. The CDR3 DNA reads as TGTGCCAGCAGGGTGGGAGGGACATACGAGCAGTACTTC. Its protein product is CASRVGGTYEQYF.

The DNA of the CDR3 is TGTGCCAGCAGTTTCCCCCAATCCGGGACAGGGGACGGCTACACCTTC. Encoded protein: CASSFPQSGTGDGYTF. The chain uses TRBV7-2 and TRBJ1-2, with 10 bases aligning to TRBD1. V lost 6 bases to trimming and J lost 8 bases; unmatched junction nucleotides: 15. Germline assignment: CDR1 SGHTA and CDR2 FQGNSA. The CDR3 extends over 16 amino acids.

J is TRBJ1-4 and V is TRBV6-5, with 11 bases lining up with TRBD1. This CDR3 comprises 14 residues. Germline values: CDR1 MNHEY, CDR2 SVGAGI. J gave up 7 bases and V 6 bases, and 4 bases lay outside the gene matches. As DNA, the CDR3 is TGTGCCAGCAGCCAGGGACAGGGGGTTGAAAAACTGTTTTTT. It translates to CASSQGQGVEKLFF.

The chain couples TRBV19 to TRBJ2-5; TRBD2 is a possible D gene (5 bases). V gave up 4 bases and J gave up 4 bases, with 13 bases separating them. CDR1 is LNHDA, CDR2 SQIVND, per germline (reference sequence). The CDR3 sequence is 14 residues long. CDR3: CASSTAGVGETQYF. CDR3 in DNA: TGTGCCAGTAGTACTGCGGGCGTGGGAGAGACCCAGTACTTC.

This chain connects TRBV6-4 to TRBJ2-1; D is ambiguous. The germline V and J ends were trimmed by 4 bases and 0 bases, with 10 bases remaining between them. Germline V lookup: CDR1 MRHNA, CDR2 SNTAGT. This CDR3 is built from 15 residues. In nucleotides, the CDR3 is TGTGCCAGCAGTGTGGAGTGGAGCTCCTACAATGAGCAGTTCTTC. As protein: CASSVEWSSYNEQFF.

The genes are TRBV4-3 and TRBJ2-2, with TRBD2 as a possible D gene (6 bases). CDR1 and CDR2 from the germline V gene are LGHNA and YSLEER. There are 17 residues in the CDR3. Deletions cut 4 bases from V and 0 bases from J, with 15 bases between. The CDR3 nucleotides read TGCGCCAGCAGCCCAAATGGAGGGTCCGCGAACACCGGGGAGCTGTTTTTT. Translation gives CASSPNGGSANTGELFF.

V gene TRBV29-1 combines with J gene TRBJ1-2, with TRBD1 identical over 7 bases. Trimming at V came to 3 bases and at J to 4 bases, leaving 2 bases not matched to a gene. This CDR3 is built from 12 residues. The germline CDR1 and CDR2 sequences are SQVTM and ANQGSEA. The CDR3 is CSVESGGYGYTF. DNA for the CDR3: TGCAGCGTTGAGTCAGGGGGCTATGGCTACACCTTC. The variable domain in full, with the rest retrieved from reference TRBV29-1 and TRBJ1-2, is SAVISQKPSRDICQRGTSLTIQCQVDSQVTMMFWYRQQPGQSLTLIATANQGSEATYESGFVIDKFPISRPNLTFSTLTVSNMSPEDSSIYLCSVESGGYGYTFGSGTRLTVV.

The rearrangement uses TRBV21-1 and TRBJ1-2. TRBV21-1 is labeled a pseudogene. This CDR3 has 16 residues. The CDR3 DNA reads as TGTGCCAGCAGGTTCGTAAAACCGGAGACGGGGGTGGGCTACACCTTC. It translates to CASRFVKPETGVGYTF.

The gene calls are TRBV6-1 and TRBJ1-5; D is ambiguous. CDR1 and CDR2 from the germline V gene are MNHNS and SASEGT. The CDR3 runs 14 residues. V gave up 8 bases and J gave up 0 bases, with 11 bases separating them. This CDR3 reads CASYRPYSNQPQHF. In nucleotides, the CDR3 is TGTGCCAGCTATCGCCCCTATAGCAATCAGCCCCAGCATTTT.

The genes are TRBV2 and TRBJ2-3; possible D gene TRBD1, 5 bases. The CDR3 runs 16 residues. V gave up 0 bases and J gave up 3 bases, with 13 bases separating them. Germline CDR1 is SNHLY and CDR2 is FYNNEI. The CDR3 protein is CASSEALRAGTDTQYF. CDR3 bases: TGTGCCAGCAGTGAAGCGCTTAGGGCAGGGACAGATACGCAGTATTTT. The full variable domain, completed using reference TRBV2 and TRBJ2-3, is EPEVTQTPSHQVTQMGQEVILRCVPISNHLYFYWYRQILGQKVEFLVSFYNNEISEKSEIFDDQFSVERPDGSNFTLKIRSTKLEDSAMYFCASSEALRAGTDTQYFGPGTRLTVL.

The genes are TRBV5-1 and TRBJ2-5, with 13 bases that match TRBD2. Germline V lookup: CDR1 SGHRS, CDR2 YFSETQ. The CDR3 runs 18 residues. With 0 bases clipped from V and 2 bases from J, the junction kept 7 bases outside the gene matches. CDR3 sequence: CASSLGTSGRPTQETQYF. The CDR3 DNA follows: TGCGCCAGCAGCTTGGGGACTAGCGGGAGACCCACACAAGAGACCCAGTACTTC.

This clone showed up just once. The CDR3 DNA is TGTGCCAGCAGTGAAGCGCGACACGGAGGTGAAAAACTGTTTTTT. Amino acid sequence: CASSEARHGGEKLFF. V gene TRBV2 combines with J gene TRBJ1-4; D not certain. Trimming removed 0 bases from V and 7 bases from J, with 12 bases in between. Germline CDR1 SNHLY, CDR2 FYNNEI. The CDR3 is made up of 15 amino acids.

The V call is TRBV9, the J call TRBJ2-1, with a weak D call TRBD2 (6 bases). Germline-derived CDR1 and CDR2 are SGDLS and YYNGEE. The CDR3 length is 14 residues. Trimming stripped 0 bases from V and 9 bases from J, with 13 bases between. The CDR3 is CASSVAWLGLEQFF. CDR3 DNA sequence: TGTGCCAGCAGCGTAGCTTGGTTGGGACTTGAGCAGTTCTTC.

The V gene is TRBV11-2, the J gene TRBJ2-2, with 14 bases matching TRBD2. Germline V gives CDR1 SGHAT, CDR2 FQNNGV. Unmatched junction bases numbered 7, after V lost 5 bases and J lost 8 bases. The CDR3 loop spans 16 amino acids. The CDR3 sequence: CASSPRGLAGAGELFF. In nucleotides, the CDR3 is TGTGCCAGCAGCCCCCGGGGACTAGCGGGAGCGGGGGAGCTGTTTTTT.

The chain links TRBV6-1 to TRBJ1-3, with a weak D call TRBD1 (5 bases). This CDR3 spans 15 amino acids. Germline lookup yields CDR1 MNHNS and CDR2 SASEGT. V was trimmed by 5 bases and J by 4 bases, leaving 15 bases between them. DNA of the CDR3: TGTGCCAGCAGTCTCCTCGGCGGGGACGGAAACACCATATATTTT. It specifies CASSLLGGDGNTIYF.